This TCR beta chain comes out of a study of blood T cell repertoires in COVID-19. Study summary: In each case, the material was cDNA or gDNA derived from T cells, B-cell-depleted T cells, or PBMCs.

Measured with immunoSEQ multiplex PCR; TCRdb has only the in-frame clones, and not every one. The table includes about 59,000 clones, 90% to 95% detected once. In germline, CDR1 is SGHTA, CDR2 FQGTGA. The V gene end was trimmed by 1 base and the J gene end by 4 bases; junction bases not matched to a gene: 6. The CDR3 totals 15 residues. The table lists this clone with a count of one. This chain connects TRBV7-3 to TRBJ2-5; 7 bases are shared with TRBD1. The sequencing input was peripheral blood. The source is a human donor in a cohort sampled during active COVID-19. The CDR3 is CASSLNRGFGETQYF. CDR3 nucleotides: TGTGCCAGCAGCTTAAACAGGGGATTCGGAGAGACCCAGTACTTC.